The next 32 T cell receptor beta chains were all read from a single sample in a study of human T cells and chemical hapten exposure. TCRdb itself ran the RACE reads through MiXCR, one entry per CDR3 protein. The sample lists approximately 90,000 distinct CDR3 sequences, about 8.8% occurring once. The time point: healthy volunteer bleed at 2 weeks. Unfractionated whole blood yielded the extracted total RNA. The specimen was whole blood. The receptors originated from a female donor in good health. Some clones in this sample may be carry-over from other donors' samples.

This clonotype occurred many times. The rearrangement links TRBV3-1 to TRBJ2-6; no reliable D call. V lost 6 bases, J lost 4 bases, and 7 bases lay in between. Germline V gene sequence: CDR1 LGHDT, CDR2 YNNKEL (reference sequence). The CDR3 has 13 residues. In DNA form, the CDR3 reads TGTGCCAGCAGGGGCTCAGGGGCCAACGTCCTGACTTTC. Its translation: CASRGSGANVLTF.

The chain has TRBV2 and TRBJ2-7, with 11 bases lining up with TRBD1. From germline, CDR1 is SNHLY and CDR2 FYNNEI. CDR3 length: 14 residues. V lost 5 bases, J lost 7 bases, and 7 bases stayed unmatched. The chain's CDR3 is CASSRTGGAGEQYF. The CDR3 bases are TGTGCCAGCAGTCGGACAGGGGGCGCGGGGGAGCAGTACTTC.

This clonotype was found a few times. J is TRBJ2-5 and V is TRBV9; 10 positions agree with TRBD1. The V segment lost 3 bases and the J segment 3 bases; nucleotides outside the gene matches: 2. Germline V gives CDR1 SGDLS, CDR2 YYNGEE. The CDR3 has 14 residues. The CDR3 loop is CASSGGTGEETQYF. In nucleotides, the CDR3 is TGTGCCAGCAGCGGAGGGACAGGGGAAGAGACCCAGTACTTC.

Comments on this clonotype: Possible read error: a much larger clone is one base away. The gene calls are TRBV6-1 and TRBJ2-1, with 7 positions matching TRBD2. Germline CDR1 reads MNHNS; CDR2 reads SASEGT. This CDR3 has 15 residues. V lost 10 bases to trimming and J lost 7 bases; unmatched junction nucleotides: 16. Written as DNA, the CDR3 is TGTGCCAACATGAAAGTCACGCCCGGGAGGAATGAGCAGTTCTTC. It encodes CANMKVTPGRNEQFF.

This clonotype has a count of ten or more. The CDR3 reads CASSHGGTVAYNEQFF. DNA of the CDR3: TGCGCCAGCAGCCACGGCGGGACGGTCGCCTACAATGAGCAGTTCTTC. The V call is TRBV4-1, the J call TRBJ2-1; a weak D match, TRBD2 (6 bases). Trimming removed 3 bases from V and 2 bases from J, with 14 bases in between. The germline V gene has CDR1 MGHRA and CDR2 YSYEKL. CDR3 size: 16 residues.

This clonotype was detected only a few times. This chain joins TRBV5-4 and TRBJ2-3; 9 positions agree with TRBD2. Germline V gene lookup returns CDR1 SGHNT and CDR2 YYREEE (reference sequence). V dropped 2 bases and J dropped 5; count of bases not matched to a gene: 9. The CDR3 loop spans 16 amino acids. As DNA, the CDR3 is TGTGCCAGCAGCTTAAAGGAGCGGGGGGACCGAGATACGCAGTATTTT. Protein sequence: CASSLKERGDRDTQYF.

This clonotype was observed a few times. The chain recombines TRBV28 with TRBJ2-5, with 8 bases matching TRBD2. This CDR3 is built from 16 residues. With V trimmed by 6 bases and J by 0 bases, 9 bases remained unmatched. Germline lookup yields CDR1 MDHEN and CDR2 SYDVKM. CDR3 coding DNA: TGTGCCAGCAGCCCAGGTAGCGGGATGTACCAAGAGACCCAGTACTTC. Its protein product is CASSPGSGMYQETQYF.

The chain has TRBV30 and TRBJ2-7, with 8 bases identical to TRBD2. Unmatched junction bases numbered 5, after V lost 2 bases and J lost 11 bases. The CDR3 consists of 11 residues. Looked up from germline, CDR1 is GTSNPN and CDR2 is SVGIG (reference sequence). The CDR3 nucleotides read TGTGCCTGGAGTACGGGACTAGTGAAGTACTTC. It encodes CAWSTGLVKYF.

This clonotype has only a few counts. J is TRBJ1-2 and V is TRBV28; D perhaps matches TRBD1 (5 bases). Trimming cost V 8 bases and J 1 base, with 8 bases left between them. CDR3 size: 12 residues. Germline lookup yields CDR1 MDHEN and CDR2 SYDVKM. Here the CDR3 reads CASHDSNYGYTF. Written as DNA, the CDR3 is TGTGCCAGCCACGACAGTAACTATGGCTACACCTTC.

This clonotype was picked up a small number of times. The V gene is TRBV12-3 or TRBV12-4, the J gene TRBJ2-1; D not certain. Trimming took 3 bases from V and 14 from J, leaving 14 bases between them. The CDR3 is 12 amino acids. The CDR3 DNA reads TGTGCCAGCAGTTTGTTACTCCAGGTGGAGTTCTTC. It specifies CASSLLLQVEFF.

The table lists this clonotype with a few counts. The CDR3 is CASRPETDPTTGSYEQYF. The CDR3 DNA is TGTGCCAGCAGGCCCGAGACCGATCCTACTACTGGTTCCTACGAGCAGTACTTC. The genes are TRBV12-3 or TRBV12-4 and TRBJ2-7; D remains unclear. This CDR3 has 18 residues. With 6 bases removed from V and 1 base from J, the gap between germline ends came to 25 bases.

V is TRBV7-2 and J is TRBJ2-4, with 8 bases that match TRBD1. The J segment lost 6 bases and the V segment lost 1 base, leaving 8 bases of the junction unmatched. Germline V gene sequence: CDR1 SGHTA, CDR2 FQGNSA. CDR3 length equals 16 residues. CDR3: CASSLVPGGVLNIQYF. In nucleotides, the CDR3 is TGTGCCAGCAGCTTAGTCCCAGGGGGCGTTTTAAACATTCAGTACTTC.

V is TRBV20-1 and J is TRBJ1-2, with unresolved D. Germline values: CDR1 DFQATT, CDR2 SNEGSKA (reference sequence). The germline V and J ends were trimmed by 3 bases and 0 bases, with 8 bases remaining between them. CDR3 length equals 13 residues. CDR3 amino acids: CSAREEANYGYTF. CDR3 DNA sequence: TGCAGTGCTAGGGAAGAAGCTAACTATGGCTACACCTTC.

The chain links TRBV7-3 to TRBJ2-6, with D possibly matching TRBD1 (5 bases). CDR3 size: 17 residues. In germline, CDR1 is SGHTA, CDR2 FQGTGA. Between the trimmed V and J ends, which lost 0 bases and 3 bases, there was a span of 12 bases. CDR3 residues: CASSLTYRTGGANVLTF. The DNA for the CDR3 is TGTGCCAGCAGCTTAACGTACAGGACGGGTGGGGCCAACGTCCTGACTTTC.

The CDR3 here is CASSRHRNLNTEAFF. CDR3 DNA sequence: TGTGCCAGCAGTAGGCACAGGAACCTGAACACTGAAGCTTTCTTT. This sequence joins TRBV6-1 and TRBJ1-1; weak D call: TRBD1 (5 bases). V was clipped by 5 bases and J by 0 bases, with 13 bases between them. CDR3 length: 15 amino acids. In germline, CDR1 is MNHNS, CDR2 SASEGT.

This CDR3 reads CASSQDLREDYNEQFF. CDR3 DNA: TGTGCCAGCAGCCAAGATTTACGGGAGGATTACAATGAGCAGTTCTTC. V gene TRBV3-1 combines with J gene TRBJ2-1; 7 bases fit TRBD2. Germline CDR1 and CDR2: LGHDT and YNNKEL (reference sequence). The CDR3 runs 16 residues. J was trimmed by 4 bases and V by 0 bases; bases with no gene match: 6.

This clonotype was detected ten times or more. Written as DNA, the CDR3 is TGTGCCAGCAGTGAGAAAGCCACAGATACGCAGTATTTT. This sequence encodes CASSEKATDTQYF. The chain links TRBV6-2 or TRBV6-3 to TRBJ2-3; D gene ambiguous. Trimming took 5 bases from V and 2 from J, leaving 8 bases between them. The CDR3 is 13 amino acids. CDR1 and CDR2 from the germline V gene are MNHEY and SVGEGT.

J is TRBJ2-5 and V is TRBV28; 11 bases fit TRBD2. Germline CDR1 reads MDHEN; CDR2 reads SYDVKM. The CDR3 covers 17 residues. V gave up 5 bases and J gave up 2 bases; unmatched junction bases: 10. The CDR3: CASSPTVAGGKQETQYF. Here the CDR3 DNA reads TGTGCCAGCAGTCCAACGGTAGCGGGAGGGAAACAAGAGACCCAGTACTTC.

The gene calls are TRBV5-6 and TRBJ2-1; TRBD2 matches at 10 bases. The CDR3 is 14 residues long. Germline loops: CDR1 SGHDT, CDR2 YYEEEE. V shed 4 bases and J 5 bases; nucleotides not matched to a gene: 3. The chain's CDR3 is CASSPGTSDNEQFF. The CDR3 region has the DNA TGTGCCAGCAGCCCCGGGACTAGCGACAATGAGCAGTTCTTC.

This clonotype was recorded a few times. The chain employs TRBV6-1 and TRBJ2-7; no clear D. Germline CDR1 MNHNS, CDR2 SASEGT. The CDR3 consists of 14 residues. V lost 1 base and J lost 1, with 8 bases in between. The CDR3 region is CASSEGESSYEQYF. CDR3 bases: TGTGCCAGCAGTGAAGGAGAGTCATCCTACGAGCAGTACTTC.

V is TRBV9 and J is TRBJ2-5, with 14 nucleotides matching TRBD2. The CDR3 is 18 residues long. V dropped 2 bases and J dropped 0; count of bases not matched to a gene: 6. Germline CDR1 SGDLS, CDR2 YYNGEE. The CDR3 loop reads CASSVGTSGRGYQETQYF. The CDR3, as DNA: TGTGCCAGCAGCGTGGGGACTAGCGGGAGAGGTTACCAAGAGACCCAGTACTTC.

The chain combines TRBV12-3 or TRBV12-4 with TRBJ1-2; TRBD1 matches 7 bases. The CDR3 runs to 13 residues. V lost 2 bases and J lost 6; bases outside the gene matches: 3. The CDR3 spells CASSLNRGDGYTF. CDR3 in DNA: TGTGCCAGCAGTTTAAACAGGGGTGATGGCTACACCTTC.

This clonotype was counted many times. V and J are TRBV7-2 and TRBJ1-1, with 10 bases that match TRBD1. CDR1 and CDR2 from the germline V gene are SGHTA and FQGNSA. Unmatched junction bases numbered 2, after V lost 1 base and J lost 3 bases. The CDR3 totals 15 residues. The CDR3 region is CASSLVGTGDTEAFF. Written as DNA, the CDR3 is TGTGCCAGCAGCTTAGTTGGGACAGGGGACACTGAAGCTTTCTTT.

The rearrangement uses TRBV20-1 and TRBJ2-3; D ambiguous. The germline V gene has CDR1 DFQATT and CDR2 SNEGSKA (reference sequence). The CDR3 extends over 12 amino acids. V was cut by 7 bases and J by 1 base, with 9 bases left in between. The CDR3 bases are TGCAGTGGATCGAGCGGCACAGATACGCAGTATTTT. Translating it yields CSGSSGTDTQYF.

This clonotype was observed many times. The V and J genes are TRBV4-2 and TRBJ2-6; either TRBD1 or TRBD2 may supply D (5 bases each). CDR3 length: 18 residues. Germline assignment: CDR1 LGHNA and CDR2 YNFKEQ. The V end lost 0 bases, the J end lost 0 bases, and 12 bases lay between the germline ends. The CDR3 sequence is CASSQEGTINSGANVLTF. CDR3 in DNA: TGTGCCAGCAGCCAAGAGGGGACGATAAACTCTGGGGCCAACGTCCTGACTTTC.

This clonotype was picked up a small number of times. The V call is TRBV28, the J call TRBJ1-2; TRBD1 matches at 8 bases. The junction had 5 bases not matched to a gene; V was cut back by 7 bases and J by 4 bases. This CDR3 is built from 13 residues. In germline, CDR1 is MDHEN, CDR2 SYDVKM. The CDR3 nucleotides read TGTGCCAGCACACAAACAGGGGGCTATGGCTACACCTTC. Translation: CASTQTGGYGYTF.

This clonotype came up a few times. The genes are TRBV5-4 and TRBJ2-1; D is possibly TRBD2 (5 bases). V was trimmed by 7 bases and J by 4 bases, leaving 18 bases between them. This CDR3 region has 15 residues. Germline loops: CDR1 SGHNT, CDR2 YYREEE (reference sequence). The CDR3 spells CASPSRGADYNEQFF. CDR3 sequence (DNA): TGTGCCAGCCCCTCACGGGGAGCGGATTACAATGAGCAGTTCTTC.

This clonotype came up a few times. V and J are TRBV7-6 and TRBJ1-2; possible D gene TRBD1, 6 bases. The V gene's germline CDR1 is SGHVS and CDR2 FNYEAQ. Trimming took 4 bases from V and 7 from J, leaving 19 bases between them. CDR3 size: 15 residues. The CDR3 spells CASSSGGGGQGGYTF. The CDR3 nucleotides read TGTGCCAGCAGCTCCGGCGGAGGGGGGCAGGGTGGCTACACCTTC.

This clonotype was observed at least ten times. The chain joins TRBV5-4 to TRBJ2-1; 7 bases line up with TRBD2. J lost 1 base, V lost 3 bases, and 7 bases had no gene match. This CDR3 region has 16 residues. Germline CDR1 is SGHNT and CDR2 is YYREEE (reference sequence). The CDR3 nucleotides read TGTGCCAGCAGCTCCCCCCCGGGACTATCCTACAATGAGCAGTTCTTC. Translated: CASSSPPGLSYNEQFF.

Many counts were recorded for this clonotype. The chain recombines TRBV29-1 with TRBJ2-5; 10 nucleotides match TRBD2. The trim removed 4 bases at V and 6 bases at J, leaving 8 bases unmatched. The CDR3 sequence is 14 residues long. Looked up from germline, CDR1 is SQVTM and CDR2 is ANQGSEA. CDR3 protein: CSVGGLAMGQTQYF. DNA for the CDR3: TGCAGCGTTGGGGGACTAGCGATGGGCCAGACCCAGTACTTC.

The table lists this clonotype with many counts. The chain couples TRBV4-2 to TRBJ2-6; a weak D match, TRBD2 (5 bases). This CDR3 comprises 16 residues. Germline loops: CDR1 LGHNA, CDR2 YNFKEQ. Trimming stripped 4 bases from V and 3 bases from J, with 13 bases between. The CDR3 protein is CASSPGVPLGANVLTF. CDR3 DNA: TGTGCCAGCAGCCCCGGGGTACCCCTTGGGGCCAACGTCCTGACTTTC.

There are a few counts of this clonotype. The V gene is TRBV7-9, the J gene TRBJ2-1; 9 bases are a match to TRBD1. This CDR3 contains 17 residues. The ends lost 8 bases at V and 1 base at J; junction bases unmatched: 12. Germline CDR1 is SEHNR and CDR2 is FQNEAQ (reference sequence). In DNA form, the CDR3 reads TGTGCCAGCTGGACAGGGGCATTGACAATATCCTACAATGAGCAGTTCTTC. It translates to CASWTGALTISYNEQFF.